These 5 T cell receptor beta chains came from one sample sequenced in a study of cytomegalovirus exposure and HLA in healthy donors. With 60 Vbeta and 13 Jbeta primers, the PCR was carried out. Method: immunoSEQ multiplex PCR; TCRdb's copy keeps in-frame clones and lacks some. The table lists around 130,000 clones, approximately 80% of them singletons. Source material: PBMCs. Every receptor here comes from a woman aged 40 to 50 in good health and CMV-seronegative.

For the CDR3, the DNA is TGTGCCAGCAGTGCTGAGCGGGGGGTCGTCAAAAACATTCAGTACTTC. Its protein is CASSAERGVVKNIQYF. The rearrangement uses TRBV2 and TRBJ2-4; the match to TRBD2 covers 9 bases. CDR1 is SNHLY, CDR2 FYNNEI, per germline. Unmatched junction bases numbered 7, after V lost 4 bases and J lost 3 bases. The CDR3 extends over 16 amino acids.

This clone was picked up a small number of times. CDR3 sequence reads: CASSDDRAYEQYF. CDR3 sequence (DNA): TGTGCCAGCAGTGACGACAGGGCCTACGAGCAGTACTTC. The J gene is TRBJ2-7, the V gene TRBV25-1; TRBD1 aligns across 7 bases. The germline V gene has CDR1 MGHDK and CDR2 SYGVNS. This CDR3 comprises 13 residues. Germline trimming cut 3 bases from V and 2 bases from J; bases unmatched to any gene: 1.

The chain recombines TRBV5-1 with TRBJ1-1, with TRBD1 identical over 10 bases. There are 15 residues in the CDR3. V shed 7 bases, J shed 3 bases, and the junction held 9 bases outside the gene matches. Germline loops: CDR1 SGHRS, CDR2 YFSETQ. CDR3 residues: CASQFRDRGDTEAFF. The CDR3 coding sequence is TGCGCCAGCCAATTCCGGGACAGGGGTGACACTGAAGCTTTCTTT.

CDR3 sequence reads: CAWSPGGSAHYEQYF. Written as DNA, the CDR3 is TGTGCCTGGAGCCCTGGGGGGTCAGCCCACTACGAGCAGTACTTC. This chain connects TRBV30 to TRBJ2-7; TRBD2 is a possible D gene (6 bases). Germline V gene sequence: CDR1 GTSNPN, CDR2 SVGIG (reference sequence). V was pared by 3 bases and J by 3 bases, with 18 bases between. This CDR3 region has 15 residues.

This rearrangement joins TRBV5-1 to TRBJ1-1, with TRBD1 matching 7 bases. The CDR3 is 16 amino acids. The junction had 5 bases not matched to a gene; V was cut back by 0 bases and J by 0 bases. Germline V gene data show CDR1 as SGHRS and CDR2 as YFSETQ. CDR3 nucleotides: TGCGCCAGCAGCTTGGGACAGGGCTCCATGAACACTGAAGCTTTCTTT. Translation: CASSLGQGSMNTEAFF.